The 4 T cell receptor beta chains given below trace back to one sample, sequenced in a study of blood T cell repertoires in COVID-19. The assay was immunoSEQ multiplex PCR, and TCRdb's table has in-frame clones only and misses some. This sample has about 210,000 clones; around 85% occur once, and the top ten carry around 20%. The sequencing input was PBMCs or T cells enriched from blood (not recorded which). Receptor source: a man aged 35 to 55 who had recovered from COVID-19.

This sequence joins TRBV7-2 and TRBJ2-2, with 10 positions matching TRBD2. Looked up from germline, CDR1 is SGHTA and CDR2 is FQGNSA. V gave up 5 bases and J gave up 1 base; unmatched junction bases: 4. This CDR3 region has 16 residues. DNA for the CDR3: TGTGCCAGCAGCCCTCGGACTAGCGGGAACACCGGGGAGCTGTTTTTT. This codes for CASSPRTSGNTGELFF.

The chain has TRBV6-2 or TRBV6-3 and TRBJ2-4; D not certain. The CDR3 has 14 residues. Germline V lookup: CDR1 MNHEY, CDR2 SVGEGT. Trimming removed 6 bases at V and 4 bases at J, with 13 bases between. CDR3 in amino acids: CASRPPGRKNIQYF. The CDR3 DNA sequence: TGTGCCAGCAGGCCTCCGGGTCGAAAAAACATTCAGTACTTC.

The chain employs TRBV14 and TRBJ2-1; 10 nucleotides match TRBD1. This CDR3 is 18 amino acids long. Germline lookup yields CDR1 SGHDN and CDR2 FVKESK. After removal of 0 bases from V and 5 bases from J, the junction contained 10 bases not matched to a gene. The DNA of the CDR3 is TGTGCCAGCAGCCAAGATTTCATGGGGACAGGGGATAACAATGAGCAGTTCTTC. Its protein product is CASSQDFMGTGDNNEQFF.

The chain carries TRBV5-5 and TRBJ1-4; TRBD1 agrees at 11 bases. Germline lookup yields CDR1 SGHKS and CDR2 YYEKEE (reference sequence). The CDR3 has 20 amino acids. Trimming cost V 4 bases and J 4 bases; bases outside gene matches: 18. The CDR3 protein is CASSHRISGQGDRGNEKLFF. The CDR3 nucleotides read TGTGCCAGCAGCCACCGGATATCGGGACAGGGGGATCGGGGTAATGAAAAACTGTTTTTT.